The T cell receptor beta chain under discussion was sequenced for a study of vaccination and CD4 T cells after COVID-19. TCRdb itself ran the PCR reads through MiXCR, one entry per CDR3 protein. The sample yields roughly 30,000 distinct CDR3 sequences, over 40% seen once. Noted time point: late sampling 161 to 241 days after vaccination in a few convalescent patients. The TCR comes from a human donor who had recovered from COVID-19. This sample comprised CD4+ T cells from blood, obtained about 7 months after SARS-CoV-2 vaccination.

In nucleotides, the CDR3 is TGTGCCAGCAGTTACGATCACGTGGGGGACGGACTAAACCAGCCCCAGCATTTT. Protein sequence: CASSYDHVGDGLNQPQHF. This chain links TRBV6-5 with TRBJ1-5, with TRBD1 as a possible D gene (5 bases). The CDR3 runs 18 residues. Trimming stripped 2 bases from V and 7 bases from J, with 24 bases between. CDR1 and CDR2 from the germline V gene are MNHEY and SVGAGI.